The rows below give T cell receptor beta chains drawn from one sample of a study of cytomegalovirus exposure and HLA in healthy donors. The method was immunoSEQ multiplex PCR; TCRdb's version includes in-frame clones alone and lacks a portion of them. The sample holds roughly 260,000 clones, approximately 84% seen once. Sequenced input: PBMCs. The receptors originated from a woman aged 35 to 49 in good health and CMV-seropositive. The CDR3 runs from the conserved cysteine through the conserved F or W. Fields, in order: D gene, clone size, V gene, J gene, CDR3 protein, CDR3 DNA. A D gene is named only where the DNA matches it firmly. A row's size may be missing; if present it is once, few, many or a size class.

D: TRBD1
size: -
V: TRBV6-1
J: TRBJ2-7
CDR3: CATTGAGGFEQYF
DNA: TGTGCCACCACCGGGGCAGGGGGCTTTGAGCAGTACTTC

D: TRBD1
size: -
V: TRBV2
J: TRBJ1-2
CDR3: CASSDGQGSYGYTF
DNA: TGTGCCAGCAGTGATGGACAGGGGAGCTATGGCTACACCTTC

D: -
size: -
V: TRBV27
J: TRBJ1-5
CDR3: CASSLTAPSNQPQHF
DNA: TGTGCCAGCAGTTTGACAGCACCCAGCAATCAGCCCCAGCATTTT

D: TRBD2
size: -
V: TRBV7-2
J: TRBJ2-7
CDR3: CASSSRLAGGDEQYF
DNA: TGTGCCAGCAGCTCTAGACTAGCGGGAGGGGATGAGCAGTACTTC

D: -
size: -
V: TRBV2
J: TRBJ2-7
CDR3: CASSESSLEQYF
DNA: TGTGCCAGCAGTGAATCTAGCCTCGAGCAGTACTTC

D: -
size: few
V: TRBV20-1
J: TRBJ1-1
CDR3: CSALRNTEAFF
DNA: TGCAGCGCCCTCAGGAACACTGAAGCTTTCTTT

D: -
size: few
V: TRBV4-2
J: TRBJ1-2
CDR3: CASSQIQGNGYTF
DNA: TGTGCCAGCAGCCAGATACAGGGAAATGGCTACACCTTC

D: -
size: few
V: TRBV27
J: TRBJ1-5
CDR3: CASRSGSYSNQPQHF
DNA: TGTGCCAGCAGGTCGGGGTCCTATAGCAATCAGCCCCAGCATTTT

D: TRBD1
size: -
V: TRBV27
J: TRBJ1-2
CDR3: CASTPTWDRNYGYTF
DNA: TGTGCCAGCACCCCAACCTGGGACAGAAACTATGGCTACACCTTC

D: -
size: -
V: TRBV5-1
J: TRBJ2-1
CDR3: CASSIAVRAYNEQFF
DNA: TGCGCCAGCAGCATAGCCGTACGAGCCTACAATGAGCAGTTCTTC

D: -
size: -
V: TRBV6-5
J: TRBJ2-7
CDR3: CASSYSGGAKDYEQYF
DNA: TGTGCCAGCAGTTACTCAGGGGGGGCAAAAGACTACGAGCAGTACTTC

D: -
size: -
V: TRBV19
J: TRBJ1-6
CDR3: CASHNVQFNSPLHF
DNA: TGTGCCAGTCACAACGTACAGTTTAATTCACCCCTCCACTTT

D: -
size: -
V: TRBV18
J: TRBJ1-4
CDR3: CASSPGGATNEKLFF
DNA: TGTGCCAGCTCACCCGGCGGGGCAACTAATGAAAAACTGTTTTTT

D: TRBD2
size: -
V: TRBV9
J: TRBJ2-1
CDR3: CASSLGLADYNEQFF
DNA: TGTGCCAGCAGCCTTGGACTAGCGGACTACAATGAGCAGTTCTTC

D: -
size: -
V: TRBV19
J: TRBJ1-1
CDR3: CASSPGSRRGNTEAFF
DNA: TGTGCCAGTAGTCCCGGGTCCCGAAGAGGGAACACTGAAGCTTTCTTT

D: TRBD2
size: -
V: TRBV6-5
J: TRBJ2-1
CDR3: CASSYSGGSSYNEQFF
DNA: TGTGCCAGCAGTTACTCGGGCGGGAGCTCCTACAATGAGCAGTTCTTC

D: TRBD2
size: -
V: TRBV30
J: TRBJ2-5
CDR3: CAWKGLAGAQETQYF
DNA: TGTGCCTGGAAGGGGCTAGCGGGTGCTCAAGAGACCCAGTACTTC

D: -
size: -
V: TRBV6-6
J: TRBJ1-1
CDR3: CASSFQGLNTEAFF
DNA: TGTGCCAGCAGTTTTCAGGGCTTGAACACTGAAGCTTTCTTT

D: -
size: few
V: TRBV27
J: TRBJ2-5
CDR3: CASSWEGGTQYF
DNA: TGTGCCAGCAGTTGGGAAGGGGGGACCCAGTACTTC

D: TRBD2
size: -
V: TRBV5-8
J: TRBJ2-1
CDR3: CASSPGTSGINEQFF
DNA: TGTGCCAGCAGCCCGGGGACTAGCGGGATTAATGAGCAGTTCTTC

D: TRBD1
size: once
V: TRBV28
J: TRBJ2-7
CDR3: CASSTGDRGSYEQYF
DNA: TGTGCCAGCAGTACAGGGGATAGAGGCTCCTACGAGCAGTACTTC

D: -
size: -
V: TRBV4-3
J: TRBJ1-4
CDR3: CASSLLPGTPSEKLFF
DNA: TGCGCCAGCAGCCTCCTCCCCGGGACTCCTTCTGAAAAACTGTTTTTT